A single sample is the source of the 13 T cell receptor beta chains below, sequenced in a study of cytomegalovirus exposure and HLA in healthy donors. PCR involved 60 Vbeta and 13 Jbeta primers. Clones were read by immunoSEQ multiplex PCR, and TCRdb kept only the in-frame ones, dropping some. This sample has more than 110,000 clones; just under 85% occur once, and the top ten carry 1.4% to 1.5%. Sequenced material: PBMCs. All receptors derive from a man between 25 and 39 years old in good health and CMV-seropositive.

The V call is TRBV6-6, the J call TRBJ2-1, with D tentatively TRBD2 (5 bases). The CDR3 has 15 residues. In germline, CDR1 is MNHNY, CDR2 SVGAGI (reference sequence). V shed 0 bases and J shed 3 bases, with 9 bases lying between them. CDR3 nucleotide sequence: TGTGCCAGCAGTTACTCCTTCCGGGACTACAATGAGCAGTTCTTC. It yields the protein CASSYSFRDYNEQFF.

The chain uses TRBV7-3 and TRBJ2-2; D gene unclear. The CDR3 is 15 amino acids. Trimming left V 5 bases short and J 2 bases short, with 12 bases between. Looked up from germline, CDR1 is SGHTA and CDR2 is FQGTGA. CDR3 in DNA: TGTGCCAGCAGCATAGATTATGCAAACACCGGGGAGCTGTTTTTT. Translated, it gives CASSIDYANTGELFF. The full variable domain, with the rest looked up from reference TRBV7-3 and TRBJ2-2, is GAGVSQTPSNKVTEKGKYVELRCDPISGHTALYWYRQSLGQGPEFLIYFQGTGAADDSGLPNDRFFAVRPEGSVSTLKIQRTERGDSAVYLCASSIDYANTGELFFGEGSRLTVL.

The chain has TRBV30 and TRBJ2-7; D is ambiguous. V was shortened by 1 base and J by 1 base, with 8 bases between the two germline ends. This CDR3 spans 13 amino acids. The germline gives CDR1 GTSNPN, CDR2 SVGIG (reference sequence). CDR3 in amino acids: CAWSGAASYEQYF. In DNA form, the CDR3 reads TGTGCCTGGAGTGGGGCAGCTTCCTACGAGCAGTACTTC.

The chain uses TRBV7-2 and TRBJ2-1; 7 bases are a match to TRBD1. Trimming removed 3 bases from V and 9 bases from J; junction bases left unmatched: 17. This CDR3 is 17 amino acids long. CDR1 and CDR2 (germline): SGHTA, FQGNSA. CDR3 nucleotides: TGTGCCAGCAGCTTGTGGACAGGTCTATTATCGGAACCTGAGCAGTTCTTC. Translated: CASSLWTGLLSEPEQFF.

This clone was recorded a few times. This rearrangement joins TRBV6-5 to TRBJ2-7, with a weak D call TRBD2 (6 bases). V lost 2 bases to trimming and J lost 6 bases, with 11 bases between them. The CDR3 consists of 13 residues. The germline gives CDR1 MNHEY, CDR2 SVGAGI. The CDR3 nucleotides read TGTGCCAGCAGTTACAGGTCGGGGGTCGAGCAGTACTTC. Its translation is CASSYRSGVEQYF.

The rearrangement uses TRBV19 and TRBJ2-7, with TRBD2 matching over 9 bases. Germline-derived CDR1 and CDR2 are LNHDA and SQIVND (reference sequence). The junction had 10 bases not matched to a gene; V was cut back by 10 bases and J by 6 bases. The CDR3 is 13 residues long. DNA for the CDR3: TGTGCCACGGGAGAATGGCGGGAGGGCGAGCAGTACTTC. Translating it yields CATGEWREGEQYF.

The chain employs TRBV5-1 and TRBJ1-1; D call uncertain. The CDR3 is made up of 12 amino acids. The V gene's germline CDR1 is SGHRS and CDR2 YFSETQ. V lost 7 bases and J 1 base, leaving 8 bases between the germline ends. The CDR3 region is CASHQSNTEAFF. In DNA form, the CDR3 reads TGCGCCAGCCATCAGTCGAACACTGAAGCTTTCTTT.

This sequence joins TRBV19 and TRBJ1-2; maybe TRBD1 (6 bases). CDR1 and CDR2 from the germline V gene are LNHDA and SQIVND (reference sequence). This CDR3 comprises 13 residues. Trimming stripped 5 bases from V and 4 bases from J, with 11 bases between. The CDR3 reads CASSPGQTYGYTF. The CDR3, as DNA: TGTGCCAGTAGTCCCGGACAGACCTATGGCTACACCTTC. Combining the CDR3 with reference TRBV19 and TRBJ1-2 gives the whole variable domain DGGITQSPKYLFRKEGQNVTLSCEQNLNHDAMYWYRQDPGQGLRLIYYSQIVNDFQKGDIAEGYSVSREKKESFPLTVTSAQKNPTAFYLCASSPGQTYGYTFGSGTRLTVV.

V and J are TRBV18 and TRBJ2-5; D possibly corresponds to TRBD2 (6 bases). Germline CDR1 is KGHSH and CDR2 is LQKENI. The V gene lost 6 bases and the J gene lost 5 bases, with 28 bases spanning the gap. This CDR3 comprises 18 residues. The CDR3 DNA sequence: TGTGCCAGCTCCCCCGGGGAAACAGGAGGGACGAGAGGGGAGACCCAGTACTTC. It codes for CASSPGETGGTRGETQYF.

The CDR3 protein is CASTGQINSPLHF. The CDR3 DNA reads as TGTGCCAGCACAGGACAGATTAATTCACCCCTCCACTTT. This chain connects TRBV14 to TRBJ1-6; D is possibly TRBD1 (6 bases). V gave up 7 bases and J gave up 6 bases, with 10 bases separating them. The CDR3 extends over 13 amino acids. Germline V gives CDR1 SGHDN, CDR2 FVKESK.

The V call is TRBV18, the J call TRBJ1-1, with a possible D match to TRBD1 (6 bases). CDR1 and CDR2 (germline): KGHSH, LQKENI. Trimming left V 5 bases short and J 1 base short, with 11 bases between. This CDR3 region has 14 residues. CDR3 amino acids: CASSVRGQNTEAFF. The CDR3 region has the DNA TGTGCCAGCTCAGTCAGGGGACAGAACACTGAAGCTTTCTTT.

This CDR3 is CASSLGLAGQNIQYF. The CDR3 DNA follows: TGTGCCAGCAGCCTAGGACTAGCGGGTCAAAACATTCAGTACTTC. The chain carries TRBV4-2 and TRBJ2-4; TRBD2 matches at 11 bases. The J segment lost 5 bases and the V segment lost 4 bases, leaving 4 bases of the junction unmatched. The CDR3 runs to 15 residues. Germline V gene sequence: CDR1 LGHNA, CDR2 YNFKEQ.

This clone was detected many times. The chain uses TRBV5-1 and TRBJ1-4, with 7 bases that match TRBD1. CDR1 and CDR2 (germline): SGHRS, YFSETQ. This CDR3 contains 16 residues. V shed 1 base, J shed 3 bases, and the junction held 6 bases outside the gene matches. The CDR3: CASSLINRGPNEKLFF. The DNA of the CDR3 is TGCGCCAGCAGCTTGATAAACAGGGGCCCTAATGAAAAACTGTTTTTT. Variable domain in full (rest from reference TRBV5-1 and TRBJ1-4): KAGVTQTPRYLIKTRGQQVTLSCSPISGHRSVSWYQQTPGQGLQFLFEYFSETQRNKGNFPGRFSGRQFSNSRSEMNVSTLELGDSALYLCASSLINRGPNEKLFFGSGTQLSVL.